Listed below are T cell receptor beta chains from one sample, sequenced in a study of T-cell reconstitution after alpha-beta-depleted transplantation in children. MiXCR, run by TCRdb on the PCR reads, gives a single entry per CDR3 protein. The sample yields tens of thousands of distinct CDR3 sequences, 40% to 55% seen once. Specimen: PBMCs, mostly from graft donor cells, collected 360 days after TCRalphabeta/CD19-depleted stem cell transplant. Source of these receptors: a male patient younger than 18 who had a stem cell transplant for acute lymphoblastic leukemia, so the T cells may come from the graft donor. The CDR3 runs from the conserved cysteine through the conserved F or W. D genes are given only for firm matches. Size values are once, few and many counts, or a class for expanded clones, and some rows have none.

abundance	j_gene	v_gene	d_gene	CDR3nt	CDR3aa
-	TRBJ2-3	TRBV27	TRBD2	TGTGCCAGCAGCTGGTCCGGGGGGGCGGATACGCAGTATTTT	CASSWSGGADTQYF
-	TRBJ1-4	TRBV28	-	TGTGCCAGCAGTTTGGGGGGTCGGGAAAAACTGTTTTTT	CASSLGGREKLFF
once	TRBJ2-1	TRBV4-1	-	TGCGCCAGCAGCCAAGACCATAGCTCCTACAATGAGCAGTTCTTC	CASSQDHSSYNEQFF
-	TRBJ2-7	TRBV5-1	TRBD1	TGCGCCAGCAGCGCAGACAGGGGTGCCTACGAGCAGTACTTC	CASSADRGAYEQYF
-	TRBJ2-7	TRBV11-1	-	TGTGCCAGCAGCTTAGCAATCCCGGGGAGCCCTTTCCCCCAAACCTACGAGCAGTACTTC	CASSLAIPGSPFPQTYEQYF
-	TRBJ2-1	TRBV20-1	-	TGCAGTGCTAGAGGGGACCAGGGACTGGACAATGAGCAGTTCTTC	CSARGDQGLDNEQFF
-	TRBJ2-7	TRBV27	-	TGTGCCAGCAGTTTATCCCGAATCTCCTACGAGCAGTACTTC	CASSLSRISYEQYF
few	TRBJ2-3	TRBV12-3/TRBV12-4	-	TGTGCCAGCAGTTTAGGAAGTGAAAGGGTCGGTACGCAGTATTTT	CASSLGSERVGTQYF
once	TRBJ2-7	TRBV28	TRBD2	TGTGCCAGCAGTGGACTAGCTTGGGAGCAGTACTTC	CASSGLAWEQYF
-	TRBJ2-6	TRBV5-5	-	TGTGCCAGCAGCTCTTCAGGGGCTGGGGCCAACGTCCTGACTTTC	CASSSSGAGANVLTF
-	TRBJ2-3	TRBV5-1	TRBD2	TGCGCCAGCAGCTTAGCGGGGGCCTCGGAGGATACGCAGTATTTT	CASSLAGASEDTQYF
-	TRBJ1-1	TRBV27	-	TGTGCCAGCAGTGACCAGGGATGGGATACTGAAGCTTTCTTT	CASSDQGWDTEAFF
once	TRBJ2-7	TRBV28	-	TGTGCCAGCAGTGTGACAGGGAGGTCCTACGAGCAGTACTTC	CASSVTGRSYEQYF
-	TRBJ2-1	TRBV6-5	-	TGTGCCAGCAGTTACTCAGTCTTCCCAATAGGGGGCAATGAGCAGTTCTTC	CASSYSVFPIGGNEQFF
once	TRBJ1-5	TRBV5-1	-	TGCGCCAGCAGCTTGGGACTCAATCAGCCCCAGCATTTT	CASSLGLNQPQHF
few	TRBJ2-7	TRBV12-3/TRBV12-4	TRBD1	TGTGCCAGCAGTCGGGACAGGGTGTGGGAGCAGTACTTC	CASSRDRVWEQYF
few	TRBJ2-3	TRBV7-8	-	TGTGCCAGCGAACCGGGACATCTAAATACGCAGTATTTT	CASEPGHLNTQYF
few	TRBJ2-1	TRBV29-1	TRBD2	TGCAGCGTTGAAAGGCGGGAGGGGTACAATGAGCAGTTCTTC	CSVERREGYNEQFF
-	TRBJ2-1	TRBV6-1	TRBD2	TGTGCCAGTAGTCCGGGACTAGCGGTACACAATGAGCAGTTCTTC	CASSPGLAVHNEQFF
-	TRBJ2-7	TRBV7-9	-	TGTGCCAGCAGTCTCCCCGGGGGTGAGCAGTACTTC	CASSLPGGEQYF
-	TRBJ2-3	TRBV5-6	-	TGTGCCAGCAGCTTGGTCGACAGGAGGTTGTATTTT	CASSLVDRRLYF
-	TRBJ2-7	TRBV20-1	-	TGCAGTGCTAGAGCATCAGGGTCCTACGAGCAGTACTTC	CSARASGSYEQYF
-	TRBJ2-1	TRBV28	-	TGTGCCAGCAGTTTATCCCCCGCCAATGAGCAGTTCTTC	CASSLSPANEQFF
-	TRBJ2-2	TRBV4-3	TRBD1	TGCGCCAGCAGCCAGGGACAGACCGGGGAGCTGTTTTTT	CASSQGQTGELFF
-	TRBJ2-5	TRBV12-3/TRBV12-4	-	TGTGCCAGCATTTTATCGGGGACTTCCCAAGAGACCCAGTACTTC	CASILSGTSQETQYF
few	TRBJ2-4	TRBV2	TRBD1	TGTGCCAGCAGTGAGGGACAGGGGAACATTCAGTACTTC	CASSEGQGNIQYF
few	TRBJ2-1	TRBV5-6	-	TGTGCCAGCAGCTCCGGGATAGACCACGGGCATGAGCAGTTCTTC	CASSSGIDHGHEQFF
-	TRBJ2-1	TRBV12-3/TRBV12-4	-	TGTGCCAGCACTATTGGCGGGGCCTCCTACAATGAGCAGTTCTTC	CASTIGGASYNEQFF